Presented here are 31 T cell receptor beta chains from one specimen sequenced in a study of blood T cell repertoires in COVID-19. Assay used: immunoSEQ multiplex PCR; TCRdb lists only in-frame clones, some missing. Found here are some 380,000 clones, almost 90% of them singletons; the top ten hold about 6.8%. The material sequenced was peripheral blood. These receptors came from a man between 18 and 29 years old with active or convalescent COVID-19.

The DNA of the CDR3 is TGTGCCAGCAGCCAAGATTTGTCGAGACAGGGGTCCGGGGAGCTGTTTTTT. It translates to CASSQDLSRQGSGELFF. The rearrangement uses TRBV4-2 and TRBJ2-2, with TRBD1 matching over 8 bases. This CDR3 contains 17 residues. V gave up 0 bases and J gave up 6 bases; unmatched junction bases: 9. The V gene's germline CDR1 is LGHNA and CDR2 YNFKEQ.

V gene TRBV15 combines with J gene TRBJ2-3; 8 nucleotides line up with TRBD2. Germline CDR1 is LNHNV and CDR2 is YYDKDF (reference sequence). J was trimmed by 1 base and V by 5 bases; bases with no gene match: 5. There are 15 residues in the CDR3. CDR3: CATSPGTSGTDTQYF. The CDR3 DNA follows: TGTGCCACCAGCCCCGGGACTAGTGGCACAGATACGCAGTATTTT.

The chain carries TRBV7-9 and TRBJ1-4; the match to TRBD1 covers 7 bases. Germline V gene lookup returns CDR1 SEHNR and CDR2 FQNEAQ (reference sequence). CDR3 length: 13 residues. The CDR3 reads CAWRQGGIEKLFF. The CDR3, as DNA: TGTGCGTGGCGGCAGGGGGGAATCGAAAAACTGTTTTTT. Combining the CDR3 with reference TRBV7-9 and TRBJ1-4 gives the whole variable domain DTGVSQNPRHKITKRGQNVTFRCDPISEHNRLYWYRQTLGQGPEFLTYFQNEAQLEKSRLLSDRFSAERPKGSFSTLEIQRTEQGDSAMYLCAWRQGGIEKLFFGSGTQLSVL.

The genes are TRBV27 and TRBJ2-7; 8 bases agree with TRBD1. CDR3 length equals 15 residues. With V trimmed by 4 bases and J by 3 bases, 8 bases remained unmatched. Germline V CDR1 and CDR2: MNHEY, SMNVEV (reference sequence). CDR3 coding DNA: TGTGCCAGCAGTTCTCCACGGACAGGGAGCTACGAGCAGTACTTC. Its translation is CASSSPRTGSYEQYF.

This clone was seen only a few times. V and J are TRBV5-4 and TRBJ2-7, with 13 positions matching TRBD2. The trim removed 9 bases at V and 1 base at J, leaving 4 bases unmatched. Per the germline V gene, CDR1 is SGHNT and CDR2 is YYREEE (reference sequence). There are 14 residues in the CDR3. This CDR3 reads CATRTSGSSYEQYF. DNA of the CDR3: TGTGCCACCCGGACTAGCGGGAGTTCCTACGAGCAGTACTTC.

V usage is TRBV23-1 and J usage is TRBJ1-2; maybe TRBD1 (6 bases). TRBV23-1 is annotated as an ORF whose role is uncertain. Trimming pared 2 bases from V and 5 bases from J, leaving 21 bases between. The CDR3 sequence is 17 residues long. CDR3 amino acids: CASSQPRGAHPTYGYTF. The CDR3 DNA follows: TGCGCCAGCAGTCAACCCCGGGGGGCCCACCCCACTTATGGCTACACCTTC.

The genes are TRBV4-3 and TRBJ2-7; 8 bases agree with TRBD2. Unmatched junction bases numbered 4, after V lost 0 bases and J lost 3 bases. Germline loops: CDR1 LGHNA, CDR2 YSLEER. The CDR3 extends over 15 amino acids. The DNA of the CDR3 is TGCGCCAGCAGCCAAGATACTAGCGGATTCTACGAGCAGTACTTC. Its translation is CASSQDTSGFYEQYF.

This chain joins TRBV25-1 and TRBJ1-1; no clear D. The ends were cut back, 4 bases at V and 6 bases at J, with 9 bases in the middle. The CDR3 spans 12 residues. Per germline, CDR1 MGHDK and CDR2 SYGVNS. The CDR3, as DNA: TGTGCCAGCAGTGGCGGTTCTGCTGAAGCTTTCTTT. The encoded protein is CASSGGSAEAFF.

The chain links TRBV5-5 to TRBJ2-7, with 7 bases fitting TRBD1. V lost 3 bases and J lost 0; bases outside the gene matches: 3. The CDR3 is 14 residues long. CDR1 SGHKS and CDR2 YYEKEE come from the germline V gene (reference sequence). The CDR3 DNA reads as TGTGCCAGCAGCTCCGGGACAGCCTCCTACGAGCAGTACTTC. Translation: CASSSGTASYEQYF.

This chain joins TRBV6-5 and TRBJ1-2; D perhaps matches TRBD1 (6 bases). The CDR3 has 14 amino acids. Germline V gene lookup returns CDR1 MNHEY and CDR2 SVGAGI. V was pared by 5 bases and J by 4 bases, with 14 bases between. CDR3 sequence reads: CASSTRDKSYGYTF. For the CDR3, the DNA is TGTGCCAGCAGTACAAGGGACAAGAGCTATGGCTACACCTTC.

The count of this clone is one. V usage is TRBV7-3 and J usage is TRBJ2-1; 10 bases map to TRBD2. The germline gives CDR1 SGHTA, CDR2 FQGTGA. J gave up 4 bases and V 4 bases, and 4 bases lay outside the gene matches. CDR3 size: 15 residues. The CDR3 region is CASSSPLAGYNEQFF. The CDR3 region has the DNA TGTGCCAGCAGCTCCCCACTAGCGGGGTACAATGAGCAGTTCTTC. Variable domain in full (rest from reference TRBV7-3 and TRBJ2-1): GAGVSQTPSNKVTEKGKYVELRCDPISGHTALYWYRQSLGQGPEFLIYFQGTGAADDSGLPNDRFFAVRPEGSVSTLKIQRTERGDSAVYLCASSSPLAGYNEQFFGPGTRLTVL.

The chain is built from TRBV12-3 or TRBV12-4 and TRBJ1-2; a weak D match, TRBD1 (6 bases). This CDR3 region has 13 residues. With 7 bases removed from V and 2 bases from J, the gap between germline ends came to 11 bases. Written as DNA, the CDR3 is TGTGCCAGCAACCTGGACAGCAACTATGGCTACACCTTC. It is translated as CASNLDSNYGYTF.

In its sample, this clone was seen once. The CDR3 spells CASSYRGGYPLPLYF. The DNA of the CDR3 is TGTGCCAGCAGTTACAGGGGCGGATACCCCCTACCACTGTACTTC. V usage is TRBV28 and J usage is TRBJ2-7; TRBD1 matches at 7 bases. V gave up 4 bases and J gave up 12 bases; unmatched junction bases: 18. CDR1 MDHEN and CDR2 SYDVKM come from the germline V gene. The CDR3 contains 15 residues.

The CDR3: CASSSFDRGGSNEQFF. CDR3 in DNA: TGTGCCAGCAGTTCATTCGACAGGGGGGGTTCCAATGAGCAGTTCTTC. This chain joins TRBV6-5 and TRBJ2-1; 9 bases map to TRBD1. The V and J ends lost 4 bases and 6 bases, in that order; junction bases with no gene match: 10. CDR1 is MNHEY, CDR2 SVGAGI, per germline. This CDR3 comprises 16 residues.

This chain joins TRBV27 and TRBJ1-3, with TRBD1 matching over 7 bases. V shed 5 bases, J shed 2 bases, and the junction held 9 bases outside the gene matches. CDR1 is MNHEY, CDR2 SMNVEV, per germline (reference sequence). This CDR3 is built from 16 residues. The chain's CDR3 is CASSIRQGEPGNTIYF. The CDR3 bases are TGTGCCAGCAGTATCAGACAGGGAGAGCCTGGAAACACCATATATTTT.

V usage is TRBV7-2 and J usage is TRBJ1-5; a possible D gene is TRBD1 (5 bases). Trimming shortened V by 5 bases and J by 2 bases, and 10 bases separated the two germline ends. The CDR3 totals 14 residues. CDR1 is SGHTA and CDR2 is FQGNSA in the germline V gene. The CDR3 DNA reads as TGTGCCAGCAGCATCAGGGTAGGCAATCAGCCCCAGCATTTT. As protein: CASSIRVGNQPQHF. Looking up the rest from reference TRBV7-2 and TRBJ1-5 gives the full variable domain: GAGVSQSPSNKVTEKGKDVELRCDPISGHTALYWYRQSLGQGLEFLIYFQGNSAPDKSGLPSDRFSAERTGGSVSTLTIQRTQQEDSAVYLCASSIRVGNQPQHFGDGTRLSIL.

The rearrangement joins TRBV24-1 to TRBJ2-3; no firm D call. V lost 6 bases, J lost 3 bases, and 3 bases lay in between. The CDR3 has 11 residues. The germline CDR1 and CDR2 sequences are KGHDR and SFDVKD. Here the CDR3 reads CATSRTDTQYF. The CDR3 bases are TGTGCCACCAGTCGTACAGATACGCAGTATTTT.

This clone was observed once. CDR3 region: CARRDRGTDTQYF. CDR3 in DNA: TGTGCCAGGAGGGACAGGGGGACAGATACGCAGTATTTT. V is TRBV7-2 and J is TRBJ2-3; 11 positions agree with TRBD1. Trimming cost V 9 bases and J 3 bases; bases outside gene matches: 2. CDR1 SGHTA and CDR2 FQGNSA come from the germline V gene. The CDR3 is made up of 13 amino acids.

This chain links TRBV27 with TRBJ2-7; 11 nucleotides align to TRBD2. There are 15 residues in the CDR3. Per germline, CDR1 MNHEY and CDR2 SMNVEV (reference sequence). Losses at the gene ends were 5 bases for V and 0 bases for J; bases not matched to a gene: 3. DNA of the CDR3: TGTGCCAGCAGTCCCGGGACTAGCGGCTCCTACGAGCAGTACTTC. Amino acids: CASSPGTSGSYEQYF.

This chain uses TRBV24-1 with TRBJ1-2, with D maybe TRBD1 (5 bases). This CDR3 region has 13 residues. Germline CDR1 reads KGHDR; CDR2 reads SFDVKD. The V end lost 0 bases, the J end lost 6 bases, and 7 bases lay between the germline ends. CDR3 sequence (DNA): TGTGCCACCAGTGATTTGGTAGGGGATGGCTACACCTTC. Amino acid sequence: CATSDLVGDGYTF.

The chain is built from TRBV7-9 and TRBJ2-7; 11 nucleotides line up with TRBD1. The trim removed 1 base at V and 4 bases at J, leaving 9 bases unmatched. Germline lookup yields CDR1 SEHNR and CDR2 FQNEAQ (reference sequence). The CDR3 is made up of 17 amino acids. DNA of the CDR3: TGTGCCAGCAGCTTAGGTCCCCGGACAGGGGGCGCGTACGAGCAGTACTTC. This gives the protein CASSLGPRTGGAYEQYF.

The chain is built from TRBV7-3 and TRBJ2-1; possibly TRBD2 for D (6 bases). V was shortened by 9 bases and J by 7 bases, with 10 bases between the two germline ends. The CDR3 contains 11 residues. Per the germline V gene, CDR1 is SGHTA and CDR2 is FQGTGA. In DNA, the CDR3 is TGTGCCAGATTGGGGGGAAATGAGCAGTTCTTC. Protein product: CARLGGNEQFF. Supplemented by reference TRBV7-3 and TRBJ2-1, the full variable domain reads GAGVSQTPSNKVTEKGKYVELRCDPISGHTALYWYRQSLGQGPEFLIYFQGTGAADDSGLPNDRFFAVRPEGSVSTLKIQRTERGDSAVYLCARLGGNEQFFGPGTRLTVL.

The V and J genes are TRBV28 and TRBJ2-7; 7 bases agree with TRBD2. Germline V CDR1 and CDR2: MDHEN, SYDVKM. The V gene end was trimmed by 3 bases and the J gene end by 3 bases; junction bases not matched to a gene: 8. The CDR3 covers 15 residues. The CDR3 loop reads CASSFRGGPNYEQYF. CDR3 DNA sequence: TGTGCCAGCAGTTTCCGGGGAGGGCCGAACTACGAGCAGTACTTC.

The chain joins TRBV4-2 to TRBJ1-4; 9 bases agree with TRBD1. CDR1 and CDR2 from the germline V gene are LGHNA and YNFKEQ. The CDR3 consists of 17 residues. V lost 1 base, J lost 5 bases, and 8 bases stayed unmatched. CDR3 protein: CASSQVRTGAPNEKLFF. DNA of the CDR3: TGTGCCAGCAGCCAAGTGAGGACAGGGGCCCCCAATGAAAAACTGTTTTTT.

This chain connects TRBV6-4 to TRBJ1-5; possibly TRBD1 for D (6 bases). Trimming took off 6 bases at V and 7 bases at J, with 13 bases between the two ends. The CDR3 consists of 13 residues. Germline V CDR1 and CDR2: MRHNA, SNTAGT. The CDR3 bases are TGTGCCAGCAGCCCGTACCAGGGGCAGCCCCAGCATTTT. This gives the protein CASSPYQGQPQHF.

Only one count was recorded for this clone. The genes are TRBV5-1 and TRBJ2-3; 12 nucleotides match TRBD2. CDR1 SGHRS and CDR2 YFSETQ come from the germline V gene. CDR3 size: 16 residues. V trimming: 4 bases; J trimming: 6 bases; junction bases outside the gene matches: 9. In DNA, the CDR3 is TGCGCCAGCAGCCTAAAACTAGCGGGAGGTCCCGATACGCAGTATTTT. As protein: CASSLKLAGGPDTQYF.

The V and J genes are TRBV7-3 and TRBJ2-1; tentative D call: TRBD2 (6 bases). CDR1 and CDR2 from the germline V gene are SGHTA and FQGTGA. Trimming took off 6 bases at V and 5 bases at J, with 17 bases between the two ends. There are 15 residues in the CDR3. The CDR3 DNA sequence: TGTGCCAGCAGGTCCGGGACTGGCAAAGACAATGAGCAGTTCTTC. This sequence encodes CASRSGTGKDNEQFF.

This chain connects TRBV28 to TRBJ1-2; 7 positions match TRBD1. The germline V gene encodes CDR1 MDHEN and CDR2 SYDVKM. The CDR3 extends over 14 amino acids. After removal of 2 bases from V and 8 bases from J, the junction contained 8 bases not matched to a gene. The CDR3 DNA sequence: TGTGCCAGCAGTTTAGTCGACAGGGAAGGAGGCTACACCTTC. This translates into CASSLVDREGGYTF.

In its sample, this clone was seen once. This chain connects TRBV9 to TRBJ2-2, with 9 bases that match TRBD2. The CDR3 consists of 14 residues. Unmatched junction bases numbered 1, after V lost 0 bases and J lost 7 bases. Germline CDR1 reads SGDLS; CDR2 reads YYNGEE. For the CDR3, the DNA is TGTGCCAGCAGCGTAGGGACTAGCGTCGGGGAGCTGTTTTTT. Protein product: CASSVGTSVGELFF.

This CDR3 is CASSIDASRRSGELFF. In DNA form, the CDR3 reads TGTGCCAGTAGTATAGATGCTAGCCGGCGTTCCGGGGAGCTGTTTTTT. The chain links TRBV19 to TRBJ2-2; D perhaps matches TRBD2 (5 bases). CDR1 is LNHDA and CDR2 is SQIVND in the germline V gene (reference sequence). This CDR3 region has 16 residues. V lost 0 bases, J lost 6 bases, and 14 bases lay in between.

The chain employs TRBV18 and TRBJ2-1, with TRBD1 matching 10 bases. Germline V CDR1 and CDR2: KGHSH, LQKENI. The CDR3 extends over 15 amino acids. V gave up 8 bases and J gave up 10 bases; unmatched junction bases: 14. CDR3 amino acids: CASATSGTGVREQFF. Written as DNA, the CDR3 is TGTGCCAGCGCGACCTCCGGGACAGGGGTTAGGGAGCAGTTCTTC.